The text below deals with one T cell receptor beta chain. What it binds is not known. This sample stems from a study of a mutant IDH1 vaccine in newly diagnosed glioma. Study-wide background: Eight vaccinations reached patients in weeks 1, 3, 5, 7, 11, 15, 19 and 23. Vaccine dosing followed radiotherapy by 4-6 weeks, or accompanied temozolomide cycles. Patients had received radiotherapy, temozolomide, or both previously, most receiving both.

Regarding time point: week 5, during vaccination. Each dose of the vaccine consisted of 300 ug of mutant IDH1 20-mer peptide, with topical imiquimod. The protocol was immunoSEQ multiplex PCR, while the TCRdb copy is restricted to in-frame clones and leaves out a portion. Among some 51,000 clones listed, about 77% were seen once. The length of the CDR3 is 16 residues. Germline V CDR1 and CDR2: GTSNPN, SVGIG (reference sequence). V was shortened by 2 bases and J by 2 bases, with 16 bases between the two germline ends. V gene TRBV30 combines with J gene TRBJ2-1; TRBD2 might be the D (7 bases). The sequenced sample was PBMCs, obtained from a glioma patient whose treatment included an IDH1 peptide vaccine. The TCR comes from a man between 50 and 59 years old with glioma. The CDR3 region is CAWSPPTGGAYNEQFF. DNA for the CDR3: TGTGCCTGGAGTCCCCCTACGGGGGGCGCCTACAATGAGCAGTTCTTC.